This T cell receptor beta chain came from a study of T cells in Graves' hyperthyroidism and ophthalmopathy. Study conclusions and caveats: It was a median about seven months before onset that the model predicted ophthalmopathy.

It was uncontrolled infection, other autoimmune disease, pregnancy or lactation that excluded patients. As to this clonotype: Its specificity is unknown.

The CDR3 is made up of 14 amino acids. The ends were cut back, 2 bases at V and 8 bases at J, with 10 bases in the middle. Germline-derived CDR1 and CDR2 are MGHDK and SYGVNS. Authors of the study amplified TCR beta CDR3 regions from RNA transcripts. With the HTBI primer set, the TCR CDR3 went through a first round of RT-PCR. A single record per CDR3 protein comes from TCRdb applying MiXCR to the multiplex PCR reads. The sample includes 500,000 to 800,000 distinct CDR3 sequences, about 45% of them seen just once. Sample: peripheral blood or thyroid tissue (not recorded which). The V gene is TRBV25-1, the J gene TRBJ1-6; D may be TRBD1 (5 bases). This clonotype was obtained from an adult man with Graves' disease, either hyperthyroidism or ophthalmopathy (not recorded which). CDR3 nucleotide sequence: TGTGCCAGCAGTGAAGGGCAGGGATATTCACCCCTCCACTTT. The encoded protein is CASSEGQGYSPLHF.